Listed below are T cell receptor beta chains from one sample, sequenced in a study of T cell responses to AZD1222 COVID-19 vaccine. Profiled with immunoSEQ multiplex PCR; TCRdb holds only in-frame clones, not every one. The repertoire consists of roughly 100,000 clones, with 75% to 90% occurring once and the leading ten covering 7% to 10%. The sample consisted of peripheral blood, taken on day 0 of AZD1222 vaccination. These receptors were taken from an adult in good health. The CDR3 runs from the conserved cysteine through the conserved F or W. Fields, in order: CDR3 protein, CDR3 DNA, J gene, V gene, D gene, clone size. D genes are given only for firm matches. Expanded clones get a size class; other rows say once, few or many, or leave the size out.

CDR3: CASSIYLSRDEKLFF
DNA: TGTGCCAGTAGTATTTATCTGAGCAGGGATGAAAAACTGTTTTTT
J: TRBJ1-4
V: TRBV19
D: .
size: .

CDR3: CASGLVLQGASEQFF
DNA: TGTGCTAGTGGTTTGGTATTGCAGGGGGCATCTGAGCAGTTCTTC
J: TRBJ2-1
V: TRBV12-5
D: TRBD1
size: once

CDR3: CAIRPSVLSSYEQYF
DNA: TGTGCCATCCGTCCGTCGGTTTTAAGCTCCTACGAGCAGTACTTC
J: TRBJ2-7
V: TRBV6-5
D: .
size: .

CDR3: CATSRVRQGDYGYTF
DNA: TGTGCCACCAGCAGAGTCAGACAGGGGGACTATGGCTACACCTTC
J: TRBJ1-2
V: TRBV15
D: TRBD1
size: .

CDR3: CASSSTGTVQNEKLFF
DNA: TGCGCCAGCAGCTCTACCGGGACAGTGCAAAATGAAAAACTGTTTTTT
J: TRBJ1-4
V: TRBV5-1
D: TRBD1
size: .

CDR3: CASSQEGIQETQYF
DNA: TGTGCCAGCTCACAGGAGGGAATACAAGAGACCCAGTACTTC
J: TRBJ2-5
V: TRBV18
D: .
size: .

CDR3: CASSPTRVQPQHF
DNA: TGTGCCAGCAGCCCGACAAGGGTTCAGCCCCAGCATTTT
J: TRBJ1-5
V: TRBV27
D: .
size: once

CDR3: CASSVPGGSRQYF
DNA: TGTGCCAGCAGCGTACCCGGGGGGTCTAGGCAGTATTTT
J: TRBJ2-3
V: TRBV9
D: TRBD2
size: once

CDR3: CASSYTSGGADTQYF
DNA: TGTGCCAGCAGTTACACTAGCGGGGGGGCAGATACGCAGTATTTT
J: TRBJ2-3
V: TRBV6-2/TRBV6-3
D: TRBD2
size: few

CDR3: CASSAAGGIEQYF
DNA: TGTGCCAGCAGTGCGGCAGGGGGCATAGAGCAGTACTTC
J: TRBJ2-7
V: TRBV28
D: TRBD1
size: .

CDR3: CASSLQDSYEQYF
DNA: TGTGCCAGCAGTTTACAGGACAGCTACGAGCAGTACTTC
J: TRBJ2-7
V: TRBV27
D: .
size: .

CDR3: CASSRQGPTEAFF
DNA: TGTGCCAGCAGTCGACAGGGGCCCACTGAAGCTTTCTTT
J: TRBJ1-1
V: TRBV12-3/TRBV12-4
D: TRBD1
size: .

CDR3: CASSFRLARTDTQYF
DNA: TGTGCCAGCAGCTTCCGACTAGCGAGGACAGATACGCAGTATTTT
J: TRBJ2-3
V: TRBV7-2
D: TRBD2
size: .

CDR3: CASSLGGFGGGTPYEQYF
DNA: TGTGCCAGCAGCTTAGGAGGTTTTGGTGGGGGAACACCCTACGAGCAGTACTTC
J: TRBJ2-7
V: TRBV7-2
D: .
size: .

CDR3: CASSQDGTDGYTF
DNA: TGCGCCAGCAGCCAAGATGGGACAGATGGCTACACCTTC
J: TRBJ1-2
V: TRBV4-1
D: TRBD1
size: .

CDR3: CASSWGTASGAQYF
DNA: TGTGCCAGCAGTTGGGGGACGGCCTCAGGGGCCCAGTACTTC
J: TRBJ2-5
V: TRBV28
D: .
size: .

CDR3: CASSLGDRGLGTEAFF
DNA: TGTGCCAGCAGCTTAGGGGACAGGGGGCTTGGCACTGAAGCTTTCTTT
J: TRBJ1-1
V: TRBV11-2
D: TRBD1
size: .

CDR3: CASSPWGRNTGELFF
DNA: TGCGCCAGCAGCCCGTGGGGGCGGAACACCGGGGAGCTGTTTTTT
J: TRBJ2-2
V: TRBV4-1
D: .
size: .

CDR3: CATSRRGASTGELFF
DNA: TGTGCCACCAGCAGGCGAGGAGCTTCCACCGGGGAGCTGTTTTTT
J: TRBJ2-2
V: TRBV15
D: .
size: few

CDR3: CASSLGSGAGTEAFF
DNA: TGTGCCAGCAGCTTAGGATCAGGGGCGGGCACTGAAGCTTTCTTT
J: TRBJ1-1
V: TRBV7-6
D: .
size: .

CDR3: CASSVRASSGNTIYF
DNA: TGCGCCAGCAGTGTTCGGGCAAGCTCTGGAAACACCATATATTTT
J: TRBJ1-3
V: TRBV10-1
D: .
size: few

CDR3: CASSSRQHTDTQYF
DNA: TGTGCCAGCAGCTCTCGACAGCACACAGATACGCAGTATTTT
J: TRBJ2-3
V: TRBV5-8
D: .
size: .

CDR3: CASSFSPGTGYGYTF
DNA: TGTGCCAGCAGCTTCAGTCCCGGGACAGGGTATGGCTACACCTTC
J: TRBJ1-2
V: TRBV5-4
D: TRBD1
size: .

CDR3: CASSQQPSGGLAAGGELFF
DNA: TGTGCCAGCAGCCAACAACCTAGCGGGGGCCTGGCGGCCGGCGGGGAGCTGTTTTTT
J: TRBJ2-2
V: TRBV3-1/TRBV3-2
D: TRBD2
size: .

CDR3: CASSSLAGGLSDTQYF
DNA: TGTGCCAGCAGCTCCCTAGCGGGGGGGCTCTCAGATACGCAGTATTTT
J: TRBJ2-3
V: TRBV27
D: TRBD2
size: .

CDR3: CAWSVIYGYTF
DNA: TGTGCCTGGAGTGTTATTTATGGCTACACCTTC
J: TRBJ1-2
V: TRBV30
D: .
size: .

CDR3: CASSPTSGRWYTGELFF
DNA: TGTGCCAGCAGCCCGACTAGCGGGAGGTGGTACACCGGGGAGCTGTTTTTT
J: TRBJ2-2
V: TRBV7-2
D: TRBD2
size: once

CDR3: CASSLHVVEQFF
DNA: TGTGCCAGCAGTTTACATGTAGTAGAGCAGTTCTTC
J: TRBJ2-1
V: TRBV28
D: .
size: .

CDR3: CASSQDSAGGSGANVLTF
DNA: TGCGCCAGCAGCCAAGATTCGGCAGGGGGATCCGGGGCCAACGTCCTGACTTTC
J: TRBJ2-6
V: TRBV4-3
D: TRBD1
size: .